Listed here are 24 T cell receptor beta chains from one sample, sequenced in a study of cytomegalovirus exposure and HLA in healthy donors. Primers included in the PCR were 60 Vbeta and 13 Jbeta primers. Using immunoSEQ multiplex PCR, the repertoire was profiled, and TCRdb retains in-frame clones only, with some absent. The sample's table shows 65,000 to 85,000 clones. The sequenced material came from PBMCs. Source of these receptors: a female donor in good health and CMV-seropositive.

The chain has TRBV30 and TRBJ2-1, with D perhaps TRBD1 (6 bases). Trimming shortened V by 4 bases and J by 15 bases, and 19 bases separated the two germline ends. Germline V gene data show CDR1 as GTSNPN and CDR2 as SVGIG (reference sequence). The CDR3 contains 12 residues. CDR3 DNA: TGTGCCTGGACAGGGGAGATTCCAGGGTGGTTCTTC. Its protein is CAWTGEIPGWFF.

This chain connects TRBV19 to TRBJ2-7; no clear D gene. Trimming shortened V by 3 bases and J by 0 bases, and 12 bases separated the two germline ends. Germline V gene lookup returns CDR1 LNHDA and CDR2 SQIVND (reference sequence). The CDR3 is 15 amino acids. CDR3 amino acids: CASSILPGSSYEQYF. As DNA, the CDR3 is TGTGCCAGTAGTATCCTCCCGGGTAGCTCCTACGAGCAGTACTTC. The full variable domain, in which reference TRBV19 and TRBJ2-7 provide the parts outside the CDR3, is DGGITQSPKYLFRKEGQNVTLSCEQNLNHDAMYWYRQDPGQGLRLIYYSQIVNDFQKGDIAEGYSVSREKKESFPLTVTSAQKNPTAFYLCASSILPGSSYEQYFGPGTRLTVT.

CDR3 residues: CASRDEGGRVANEQFF. The CDR3 DNA is TGTGCCAGTAGGGACGAGGGCGGGCGGGTTGCAAATGAGCAGTTCTTC. V and J are TRBV19 and TRBJ2-1; maybe TRBD2 (5 bases). Trimming pared 6 bases from V and 7 bases from J, leaving 22 bases between. The CDR3 is made up of 16 amino acids. In germline, CDR1 is LNHDA, CDR2 SQIVND (reference sequence).

The rearrangement uses TRBV18 and TRBJ1-1, with D unresolved. Germline V gene lookup returns CDR1 KGHSH and CDR2 LQKENI. The CDR3 runs to 15 residues. The ends were cut back, 3 bases at V and 1 base at J, with 12 bases in the middle. The chain's CDR3 is CASSPSVFSNTEAFF. The DNA of the CDR3 is TGTGCCAGCTCACCCTCGGTCTTTTCGAACACTGAAGCTTTCTTT.

The rearrangement links TRBV30 to TRBJ1-2, with 7 positions matching TRBD1. Germline CDR1 is GTSNPN and CDR2 is SVGIG (reference sequence). Losses at the gene ends were 0 bases for V and 4 bases for J; bases not matched to a gene: 8. This CDR3 has 15 residues. The CDR3 DNA follows: TGTGCCTGGAGTGTACTGACAGGGACGCGCTATGGCTACACCTTC. It is translated as CAWSVLTGTRYGYTF. The full variable domain, in which reference TRBV30 and TRBJ1-2 provide the parts outside the CDR3, is SQTIHQWPATLVQPVGSPLSLECTVEGTSNPNLYWYRQAAGRGLQLLFYSVGIGQISSEVPQNLSASRPQDRQFILSSKKLLLSDSGFYLCAWSVLTGTRYGYTFGSGTRLTVV.

The chain couples TRBV7-2 to TRBJ2-1; weak D call: TRBD2 (5 bases). Germline CDR1 and CDR2: SGHTA and FQGNSA. The CDR3 length is 16 residues. The V and J ends lost 1 base and 0 bases respectively, with 10 bases between them. The CDR3 reads CASSLDAGSSYNEQFF. In DNA, the CDR3 is TGTGCCAGCAGCTTAGACGCGGGCAGCTCCTACAATGAGCAGTTCTTC.

This sequence joins TRBV5-1 and TRBJ1-1; possible D gene TRBD1, 5 bases. The CDR3 loop spans 13 amino acids. V dropped 2 bases and J dropped 1 base, with 6 bases sitting between them. The V gene's germline CDR1 is SGHRS and CDR2 YFSETQ. The CDR3 DNA is TGCGCCAGCAGCTTACAGGAGAACACTGAAGCTTTCTTT. It encodes CASSLQENTEAFF.

CDR3 sequence (DNA): TGTGCCAGTACCACGACAGGGGGCCCTGCTTATGGCTACACCTTC. Amino acid sequence: CASTTTGGPAYGYTF. The rearrangement joins TRBV19 to TRBJ1-2; TRBD1 aligns across 10 bases. Germline V CDR1 and CDR2: LNHDA, SQIVND (reference sequence). Trimming removed 7 bases from V and 5 bases from J; junction bases left unmatched: 10. The CDR3 runs 15 residues.

The chain couples TRBV2 to TRBJ1-2, with 7 bases matching TRBD1. The junction had 6 bases not matched to a gene; V was cut back by 6 bases and J by 2 bases. Germline CDR1 SNHLY, CDR2 FYNNEI. CDR3 length: 14 residues. The CDR3 region has the DNA TGTGCCAGCAGAGAGGGGACAGCGAACTATGGCTACACCTTC. Amino acids: CASREGTANYGYTF.

J is TRBJ2-2 and V is TRBV11-3; the D gene is possibly TRBD1 (5 bases). The V gene's germline CDR1 is SGHNT and CDR2 YENEEA. CDR3 length equals 15 residues. V gave up 2 bases and J gave up 7 bases, with 14 bases separating them. The CDR3 reads CASSLQGPSGGELFF. In DNA form, the CDR3 reads TGTGCCAGCAGCTTACAGGGCCCCTCGGGCGGGGAGCTGTTTTTT.

J is TRBJ2-5 and V is TRBV10-3; 7 bases are shared with TRBD1. This CDR3 is 13 amino acids long. Trimming at V came to 10 bases and at J to 4 bases, leaving 9 bases not matched to a gene. Germline lookup yields CDR1 ENHRY and CDR2 SYGVKD. CDR3 region: CATGGSSGETQYF. The DNA for the CDR3 is TGTGCCACAGGGGGATCGAGCGGAGAGACCCAGTACTTC.

The rearrangement joins TRBV6-1 to TRBJ1-6; 9 positions agree with TRBD1. The CDR3 spans 15 residues. The junction had 11 bases not matched to a gene; V was cut back by 7 bases and J by 10 bases. The germline V gene has CDR1 MNHNS and CDR2 SASEGT. As DNA, the CDR3 is TGTGCCAGCACCCCGCCGGGACAGGGCGGGTCACCCCTCCACTTT. Its translation is CASTPPGQGGSPLHF.

The chain carries TRBV19 and TRBJ2-7, with 8 bases matching TRBD1. The V segment lost 5 bases and the J segment 0 bases; nucleotides outside the gene matches: 6. The CDR3 runs to 15 residues. The germline CDR1 and CDR2 sequences are LNHDA and SQIVND (reference sequence). CDR3 DNA sequence: TGTGCCAGTAGTCCCGCCGGGACAGGCTCCTACGAGCAGTACTTC. As protein: CASSPAGTGSYEQYF.

This chain links TRBV14 with TRBJ1-2; the D gene is possibly TRBD1 (5 bases). Germline CDR1 and CDR2: SGHDN and FVKESK. The CDR3 length is 16 residues. V was cut by 5 bases and J by 4 bases, with 20 bases left in between. The CDR3 here is CASSEASGWMPYGYTF. The DNA of the CDR3 is TGTGCCAGCAGCGAAGCTTCAGGGTGGATGCCCTATGGCTACACCTTC.

The V and J genes are TRBV27 and TRBJ1-2; 9 nucleotides match TRBD1. J lost 5 bases, V lost 6 bases, and 7 bases had no gene match. The CDR3 is 14 residues long. Germline CDR1 is MNHEY and CDR2 is SMNVEV (reference sequence). The CDR3 loop is CASRRGGTGYGYTF. In DNA, the CDR3 is TGTGCCAGCAGGAGGGGGGGGACAGGGTATGGCTACACCTTC.

The chain couples TRBV28 to TRBJ1-5; D might be TRBD1 (5 bases). CDR3 length equals 14 residues. The germline CDR1 and CDR2 sequences are MDHEN and SYDVKM. V was trimmed by 6 bases and J by 3 bases, leaving 12 bases between them. This CDR3 is CASSQRQLNQPQHF. DNA for the CDR3: TGTGCCAGCAGCCAGAGACAGCTCAATCAGCCCCAGCATTTT.

V usage is TRBV29-1 and J usage is TRBJ1-2; TRBD1 aligns across 10 bases. Germline V gene sequence: CDR1 SQVTM, CDR2 ANQGSEA. The V segment lost 3 bases and the J segment 7 bases; nucleotides outside the gene matches: 8. The CDR3 contains 14 residues. As DNA, the CDR3 is TGCAGCGTTGAGACAGGGGGCGGATTTATTGGCTACACCTTC. Its protein product is CSVETGGGFIGYTF.

The chain uses TRBV29-1 and TRBJ2-7; no reliable D call. The germline V and J ends were trimmed by 7 bases and 2 bases, with 12 bases remaining between them. This CDR3 contains 12 residues. The germline V gene has CDR1 SQVTM and CDR2 ANQGSEA. The CDR3: CSAAGHAYEQYF. CDR3 DNA sequence: TGCAGCGCAGCAGGCCACGCCTACGAGCAGTACTTC.

The chain uses TRBV28 and TRBJ2-7; no definite D call. The V end was cut by 5 bases, the J end by 3 bases, with 8 bases between. CDR3 length: 12 amino acids. Germline lookup yields CDR1 MDHEN and CDR2 SYDVKM. CDR3 region: CASSPNVYEQYF. The CDR3 coding sequence is TGTGCCAGCAGTCCTAACGTCTACGAGCAGTACTTC.

CDR3 DNA: TGTGCCAGCAGTTCGTCCGGGACAGGGGGTGACGAGCAGTACTTC. Residues: CASSSSGTGGDEQYF. This chain joins TRBV28 and TRBJ2-7; 11 bases fit TRBD1. Trimming cost V 4 bases and J 5 bases; bases outside gene matches: 7. Germline V gives CDR1 MDHEN, CDR2 SYDVKM. The CDR3 consists of 15 residues.

The CDR3 sequence: CASSQADRGTEAFF. The CDR3 DNA is TGCGCCAGCAGCCAAGCGGACAGGGGAACTGAAGCTTTCTTT. The chain has TRBV4-3 and TRBJ1-1, with 9 bases that match TRBD1. The CDR3 covers 14 residues. Germline assignment: CDR1 LGHNA and CDR2 YSLEER. V lost 1 base to trimming and J lost 5 bases; unmatched junction nucleotides: 2.

This chain connects TRBV19 to TRBJ1-5, with 9 bases that match TRBD1. Germline values: CDR1 LNHDA, CDR2 SQIVND (reference sequence). V was clipped by 6 bases and J by 2 bases; unmatched bases: 5. The CDR3 length is 15 residues. Here the CDR3 reads CASRTGQGGNQPQHF. CDR3 sequence (DNA): TGTGCCAGTAGAACGGGACAGGGTGGCAATCAGCCCCAGCATTTT.

V gene TRBV6-5 combines with J gene TRBJ1-1; 8 positions match TRBD1. Trimming removed 0 bases from V and 1 base from J; junction bases left unmatched: 1. Germline assignment: CDR1 MNHEY and CDR2 SVGAGI. The CDR3 totals 15 residues. CDR3 region: CASSYSDRANTEAFF. For the CDR3, the DNA is TGTGCCAGCAGTTACTCGGACAGGGCGAACACTGAAGCTTTCTTT.

V and J are TRBV4-3 and TRBJ1-1, with D possibly matching TRBD1 (5 bases). The CDR3 consists of 17 residues. V was shortened by 0 bases and J by 0 bases, with 14 bases between the two germline ends. The germline CDR1 and CDR2 sequences are LGHNA and YSLEER. CDR3 coding DNA: TGCGCCAGCAGCCAAGATTCGGCAGGGTCGATGAACACTGAAGCTTTCTTT. It translates to CASSQDSAGSMNTEAFF.